Below, 3 T cell receptor beta chains from the same sample are listed, as sequenced in a study of shared clonotypes between healthy human individuals. Clones were read by immunoSEQ multiplex PCR, and TCRdb kept only the in-frame ones, dropping some. Found here are 550,000 to 800,000 clones, around 90% of them singletons; the top ten hold about 34%. Material for sequencing was memory CD8+ T cells from PBMCs. Stated subset: CD45RO+ cells pooled with CCR7-negative TemRA cells. The source of these receptors is a man aged 18 to 30 in good health. Some clones in this sample may be carry-over from other donors' samples.

This clone was counted only a few times. This sample also contains other DNA sequences that code for the same CDR3. V and J are TRBV27 and TRBJ1-1, with D unclear. This CDR3 contains 11 residues. The ends were cut back, 2 bases at V and 7 bases at J, with 5 bases in the middle. Germline lookup yields CDR1 MNHEY and CDR2 SMNVEV (reference sequence). This CDR3 is CASSLGHEAFF. The CDR3 DNA follows: TGTGCCAGCAGTTTAGGGCATGAAGCTTTCTTT.

The J gene is TRBJ2-7, the V gene TRBV18; D possibly matches TRBD1 or TRBD2 (5 bases each). This CDR3 comprises 13 residues. Germline V CDR1 and CDR2: KGHSH, LQKENI. V was shortened by 8 bases and J by 6 bases, with 17 bases between the two germline ends. This CDR3 reads CASAPGPVGEQYF. DNA of the CDR3: TGTGCCAGCGCCCCGGGACCAGTCGGCGAGCAGTACTTC.

The J gene is TRBJ2-7, the V gene TRBV28; D is undetermined. The germline gives CDR1 MDHEN, CDR2 SYDVKM. The CDR3 runs to 12 residues. The germline V and J ends were trimmed by 3 bases and 11 bases, with 14 bases remaining between them. CDR3 in amino acids: CASSFRQPEKYF. As DNA, the CDR3 is TGTGCCAGCAGTTTTCGGCAGCCTGAGAAGTACTTC.